This TCR beta chain was documented in a study of read filtering for tumor transcriptome and immune sequencing. For the study at large: TCR-mapped reads were about 4 to 11 million with IR-seq versus roughly 75 to 1,400 with RNA-seq.

Study results and limitations: Approximately 82% of IR-seq clonotypes had a single read, yet these held roughly 3.8% of reads. Dropping single-read clonotypes raised IR-seq and RNA-seq shared-clonotype correlation. This fraction held mixed bone marrow immune cells after CD138-negative sorting.

This library used roughly 370 ng RNA and molecular barcoded adaptors spanning alpha/delta and beta/gamma chains. One entry per CDR3 protein, called by TCRdb with MiXCR from the reads. The data show roughly 24,000 distinct CDR3 sequences, approximately 14% seen once. Per germline, CDR1 DFQATT and CDR2 SNEGSKA (reference sequence). Between the trimmed V and J ends, which lost 5 bases and 2 bases, there was a span of 12 bases. The CDR3 is 13 amino acids. This clonotype was seen at least ten times. What it binds is not known. The sequenced sample was a population of CD138-negative cells sorted from bone marrow. The clonotype was recovered from a donor aged 40 or older with multiple myeloma. The chain links TRBV20-1 to TRBJ2-5; a weak D match, TRBD1 (6 bases). For the CDR3, the DNA is TGCAGTGCTTCGGACAGACTACAAGAGACCCAGTACTTC. This gives the protein CSASDRLQETQYF.